The T cell receptor (beta chain) under discussion was sequenced for a study of preoperative IRX-2 immunotherapy in early breast cancer. TCRdb's table, derived via immunoSEQ multiplex PCR, lists solely in-frame clones and lacks some. The sample gives under 45,000 clones, around 96% of which show up once; over 1.5% is in the top ten. The treatment: preoperative locoregional IRX-2 cytokine immunotherapy. Preoperative locoregional IRX-2 cytokine immunotherapy was tested in the phase Ib source study. Germline V gene lookup returns CDR1 LGHNA and CDR2 YSLEER. The CDR3 has 14 amino acids. V shed 0 bases and J shed 0 bases, with 6 bases lying between them.

This material consisted of tumor tissue, taken after IRX-2 immunotherapy. The sequence was obtained from a human donor with breast cancer. The V gene is TRBV4-3, the J gene TRBJ2-7, with D perhaps TRBD2 (5 bases). This CDR3 reads CASSQDSASYEQYF. The CDR3 nucleotides read TGCGCCAGCAGCCAAGATAGCGCCTCCTACGAGCAGTACTTC.